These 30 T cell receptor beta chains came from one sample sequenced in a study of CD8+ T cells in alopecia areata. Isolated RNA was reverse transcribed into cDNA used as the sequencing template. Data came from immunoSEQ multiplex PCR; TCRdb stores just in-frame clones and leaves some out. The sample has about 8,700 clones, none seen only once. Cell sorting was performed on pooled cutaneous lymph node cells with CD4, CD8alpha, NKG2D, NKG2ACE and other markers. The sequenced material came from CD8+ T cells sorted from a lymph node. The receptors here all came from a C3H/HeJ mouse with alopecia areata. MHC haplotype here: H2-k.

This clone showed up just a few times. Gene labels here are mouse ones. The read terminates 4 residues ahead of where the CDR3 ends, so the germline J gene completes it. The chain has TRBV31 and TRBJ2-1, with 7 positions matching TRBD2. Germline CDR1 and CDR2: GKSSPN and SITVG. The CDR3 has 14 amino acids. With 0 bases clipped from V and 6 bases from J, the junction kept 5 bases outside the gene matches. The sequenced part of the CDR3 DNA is TGTGCCTGGAGTCTAGACGGGGGGGGTGCT. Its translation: CAWSLDGGGA. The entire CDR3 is CAWSLDGGGAEQFF.

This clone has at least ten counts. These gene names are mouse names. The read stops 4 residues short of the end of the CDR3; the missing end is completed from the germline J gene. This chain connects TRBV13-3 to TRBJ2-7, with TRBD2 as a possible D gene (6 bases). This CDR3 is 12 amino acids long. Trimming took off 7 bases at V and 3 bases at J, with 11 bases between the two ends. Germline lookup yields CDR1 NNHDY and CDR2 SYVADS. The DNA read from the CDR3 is TGTGCCAGCCGATGGGGGTTCTAT. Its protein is CASRWGFY. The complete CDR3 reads CASRWGFYEQYF.

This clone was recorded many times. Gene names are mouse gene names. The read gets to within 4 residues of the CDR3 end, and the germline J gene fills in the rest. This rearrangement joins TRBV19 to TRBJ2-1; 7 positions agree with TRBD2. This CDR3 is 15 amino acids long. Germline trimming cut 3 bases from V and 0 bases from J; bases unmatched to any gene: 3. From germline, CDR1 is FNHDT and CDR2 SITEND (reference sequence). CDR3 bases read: TGTGCCAGCAGTACAGACTGGGATAACTATGCT. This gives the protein CASSTDWDNYA. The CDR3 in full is CASSTDWDNYAEQFF.

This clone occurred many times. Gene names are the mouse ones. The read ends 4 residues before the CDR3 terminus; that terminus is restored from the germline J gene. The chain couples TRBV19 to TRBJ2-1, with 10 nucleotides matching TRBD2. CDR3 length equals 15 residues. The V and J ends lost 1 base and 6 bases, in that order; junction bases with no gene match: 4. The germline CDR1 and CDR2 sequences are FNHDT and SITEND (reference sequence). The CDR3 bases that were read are TGTGCCAGCAGTATATCTGGGGGGGCGCTTGCT. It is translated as CASSISGGALA. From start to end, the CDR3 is CASSISGGALAEQFF.

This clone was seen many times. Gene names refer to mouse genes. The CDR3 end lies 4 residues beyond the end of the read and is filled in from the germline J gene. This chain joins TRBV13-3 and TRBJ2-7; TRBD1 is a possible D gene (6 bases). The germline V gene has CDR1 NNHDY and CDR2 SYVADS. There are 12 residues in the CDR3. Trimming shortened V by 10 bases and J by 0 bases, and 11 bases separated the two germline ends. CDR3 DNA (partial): TGTGCCGTAAGGACAGCCTCCTAT. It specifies CAVRTASY. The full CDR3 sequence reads CAVRTASYEQYF.

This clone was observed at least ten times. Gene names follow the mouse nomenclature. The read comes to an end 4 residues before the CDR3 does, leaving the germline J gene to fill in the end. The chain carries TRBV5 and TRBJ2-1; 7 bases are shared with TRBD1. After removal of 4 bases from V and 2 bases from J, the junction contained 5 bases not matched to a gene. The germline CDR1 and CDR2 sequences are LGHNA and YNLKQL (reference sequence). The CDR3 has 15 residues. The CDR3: CASSPGTDYYAEQFF. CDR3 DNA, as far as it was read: TGTGCCAGCAGCCCCGGGACAGACTACTATGCT.

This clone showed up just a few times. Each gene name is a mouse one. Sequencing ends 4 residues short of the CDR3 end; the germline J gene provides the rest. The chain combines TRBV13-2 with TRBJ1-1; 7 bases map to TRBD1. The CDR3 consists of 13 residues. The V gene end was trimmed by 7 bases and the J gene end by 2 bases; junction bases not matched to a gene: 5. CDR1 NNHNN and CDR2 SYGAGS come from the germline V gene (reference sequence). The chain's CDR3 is CASPGTDNTEVFF. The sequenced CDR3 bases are TGTGCCAGCCCCGGGACAGACAACACA.

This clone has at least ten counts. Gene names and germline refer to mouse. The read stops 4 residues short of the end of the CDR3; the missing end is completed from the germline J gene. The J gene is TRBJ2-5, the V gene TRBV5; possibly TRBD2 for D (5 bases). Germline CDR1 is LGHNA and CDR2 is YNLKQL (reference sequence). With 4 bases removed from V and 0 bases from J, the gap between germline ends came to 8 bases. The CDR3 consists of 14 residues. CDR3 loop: CASSPWDNQDTQYF. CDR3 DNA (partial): TGTGCCAGCAGCCCCTGGGATAACCAAGAC.

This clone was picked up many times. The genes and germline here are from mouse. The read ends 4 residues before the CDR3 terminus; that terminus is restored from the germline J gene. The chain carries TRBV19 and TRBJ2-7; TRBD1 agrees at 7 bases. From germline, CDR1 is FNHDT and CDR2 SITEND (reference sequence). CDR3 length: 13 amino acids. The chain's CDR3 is CASSFRDSYEQYF. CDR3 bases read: TGTGCCAGCAGTTTCCGGGACAGTTAT.

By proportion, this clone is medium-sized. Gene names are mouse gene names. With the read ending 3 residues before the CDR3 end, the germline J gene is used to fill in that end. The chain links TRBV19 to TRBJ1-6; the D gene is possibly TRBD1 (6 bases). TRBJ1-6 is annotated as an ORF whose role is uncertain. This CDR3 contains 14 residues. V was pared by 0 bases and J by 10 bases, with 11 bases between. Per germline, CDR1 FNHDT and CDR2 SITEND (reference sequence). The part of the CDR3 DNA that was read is TGTGCCAGCAGTATAGTACAGGGAAGGTCGCCC. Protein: CASSIVQGRSP. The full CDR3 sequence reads CASSIVQGRSPLYF.

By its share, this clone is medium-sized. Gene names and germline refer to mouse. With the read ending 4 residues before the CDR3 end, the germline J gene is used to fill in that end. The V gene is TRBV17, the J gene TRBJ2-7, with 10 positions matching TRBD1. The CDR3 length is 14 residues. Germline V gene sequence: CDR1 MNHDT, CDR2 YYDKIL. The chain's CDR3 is CASSPGQGGYEQYF. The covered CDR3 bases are TGTGCTAGCAGCCCCGGACAGGGGGGTTAT.

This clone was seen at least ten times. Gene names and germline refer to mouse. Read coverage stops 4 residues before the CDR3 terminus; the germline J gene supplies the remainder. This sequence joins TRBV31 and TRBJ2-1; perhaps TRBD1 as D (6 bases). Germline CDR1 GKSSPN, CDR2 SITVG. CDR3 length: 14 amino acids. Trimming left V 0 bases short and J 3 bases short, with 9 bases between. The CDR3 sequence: CAWSLRGFYAEQFF. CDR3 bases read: TGTGCCTGGAGTCTGAGGGGGTTCTATGCT.

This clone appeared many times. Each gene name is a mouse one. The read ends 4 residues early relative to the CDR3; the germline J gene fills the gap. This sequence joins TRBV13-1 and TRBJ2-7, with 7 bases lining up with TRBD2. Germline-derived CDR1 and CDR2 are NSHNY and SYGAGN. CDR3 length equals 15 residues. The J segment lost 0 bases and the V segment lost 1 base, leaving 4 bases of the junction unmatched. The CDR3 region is CASSDLVGGSYEQYF. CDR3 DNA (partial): TGTGCCAGCAGTGATTTGGTGGGGGGCTCCTAT.

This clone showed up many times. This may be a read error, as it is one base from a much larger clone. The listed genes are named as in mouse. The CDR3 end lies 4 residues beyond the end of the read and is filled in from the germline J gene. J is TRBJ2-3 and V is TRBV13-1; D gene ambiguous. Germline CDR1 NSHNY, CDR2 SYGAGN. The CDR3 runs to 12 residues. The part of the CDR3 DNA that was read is TGTGCCAGCAGGGAGAAGGGAGAA. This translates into CASREKGE. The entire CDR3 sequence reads CASREKGETLYF.

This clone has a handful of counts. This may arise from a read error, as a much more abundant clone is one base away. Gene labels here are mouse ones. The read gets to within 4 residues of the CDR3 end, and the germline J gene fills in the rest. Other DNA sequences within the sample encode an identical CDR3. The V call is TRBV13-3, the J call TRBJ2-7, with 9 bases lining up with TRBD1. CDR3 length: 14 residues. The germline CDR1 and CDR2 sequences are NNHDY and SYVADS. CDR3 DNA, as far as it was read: TGCGCCAGCAGTGAGGGGACAGGGCCCTAT. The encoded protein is CASSEGTGPY. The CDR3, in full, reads CASSEGTGPYEQYF.

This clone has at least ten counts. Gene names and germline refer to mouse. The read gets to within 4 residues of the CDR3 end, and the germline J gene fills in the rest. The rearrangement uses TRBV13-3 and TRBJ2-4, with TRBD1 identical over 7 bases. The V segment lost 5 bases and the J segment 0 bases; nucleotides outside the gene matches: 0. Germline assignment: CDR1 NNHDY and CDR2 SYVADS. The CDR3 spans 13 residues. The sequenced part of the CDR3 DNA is TGTGCCAGCAGGACAGGGAGTCAAAAC. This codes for CASRTGSQN. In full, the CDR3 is CASRTGSQNTLYF.

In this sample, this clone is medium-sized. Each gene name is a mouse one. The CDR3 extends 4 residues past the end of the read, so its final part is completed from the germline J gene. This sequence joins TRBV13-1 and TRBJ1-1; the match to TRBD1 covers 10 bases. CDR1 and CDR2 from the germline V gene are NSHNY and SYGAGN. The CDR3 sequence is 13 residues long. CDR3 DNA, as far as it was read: TGTGCCAGCAGGGTGGGACAGGGGACA. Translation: CASRVGQGT. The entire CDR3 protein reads CASRVGQGTEVFF.

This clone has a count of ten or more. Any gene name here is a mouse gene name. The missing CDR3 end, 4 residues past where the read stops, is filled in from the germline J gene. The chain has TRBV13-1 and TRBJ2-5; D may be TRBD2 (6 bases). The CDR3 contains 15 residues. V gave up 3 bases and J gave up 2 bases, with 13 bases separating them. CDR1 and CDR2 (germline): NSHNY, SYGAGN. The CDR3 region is CASSGEGGGQDTQYF. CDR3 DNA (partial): TGTGCCAGCAGTGGGGAGGGTGGGGGCCAAGAC.

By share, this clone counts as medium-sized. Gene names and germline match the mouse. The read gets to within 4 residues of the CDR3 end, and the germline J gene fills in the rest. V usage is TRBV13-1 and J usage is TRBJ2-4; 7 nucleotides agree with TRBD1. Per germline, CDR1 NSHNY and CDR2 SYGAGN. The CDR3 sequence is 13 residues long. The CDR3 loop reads CASSDWDRNTLYF. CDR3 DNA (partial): TGTGCCAGCAGTGATTGGGACAGAAAC.

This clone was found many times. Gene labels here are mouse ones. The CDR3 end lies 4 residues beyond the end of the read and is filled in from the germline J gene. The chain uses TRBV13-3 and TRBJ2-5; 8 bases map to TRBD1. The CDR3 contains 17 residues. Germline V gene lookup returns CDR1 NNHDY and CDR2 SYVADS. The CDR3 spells CASSDDAAGGAGDTQYF. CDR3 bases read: TGTGCCAGCAGTGATGATGCGGCAGGGGGCGCAGGAGAC.

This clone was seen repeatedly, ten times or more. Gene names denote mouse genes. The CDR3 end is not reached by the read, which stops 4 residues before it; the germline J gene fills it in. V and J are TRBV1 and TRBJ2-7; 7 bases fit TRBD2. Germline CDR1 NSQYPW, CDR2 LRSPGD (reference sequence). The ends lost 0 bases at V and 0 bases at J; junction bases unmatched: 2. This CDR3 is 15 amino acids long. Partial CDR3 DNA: TGCACCTGCAGTGCAGAACTGGGGTTCTCCTAT. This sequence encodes CTCSAELGFSY. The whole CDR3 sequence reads CTCSAELGFSYEQYF.

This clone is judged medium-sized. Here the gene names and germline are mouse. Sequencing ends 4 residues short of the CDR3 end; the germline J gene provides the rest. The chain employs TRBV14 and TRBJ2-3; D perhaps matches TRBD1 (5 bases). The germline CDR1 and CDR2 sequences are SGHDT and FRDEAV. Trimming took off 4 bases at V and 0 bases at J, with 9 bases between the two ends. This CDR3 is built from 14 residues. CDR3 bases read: TGTGCCAGCAGTCCCTCAGGGAGTGCAGAA. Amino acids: CASSPSGSAE. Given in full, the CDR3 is CASSPSGSAETLYF. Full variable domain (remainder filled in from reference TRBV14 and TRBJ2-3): EAGVTQSPRYAVLQEGQAVSFWCDPISGHDTLYWYQQPRDQGPQLLVYFRDEAVIDNSQLPSDRFSAVRPKGTNSTLKIQSAKQGDTATYLCASSPSGSAETLYFGSGTRLTVL.

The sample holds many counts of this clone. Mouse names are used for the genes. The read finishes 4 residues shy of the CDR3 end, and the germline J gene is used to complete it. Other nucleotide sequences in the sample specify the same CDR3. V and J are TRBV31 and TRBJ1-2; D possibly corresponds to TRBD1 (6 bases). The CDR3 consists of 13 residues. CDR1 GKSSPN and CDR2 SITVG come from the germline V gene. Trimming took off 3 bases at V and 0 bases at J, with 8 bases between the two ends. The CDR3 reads CAWSRTANSDYTF. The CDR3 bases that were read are TGTGCCTGGAGCAGGACAGCAAACTCC.

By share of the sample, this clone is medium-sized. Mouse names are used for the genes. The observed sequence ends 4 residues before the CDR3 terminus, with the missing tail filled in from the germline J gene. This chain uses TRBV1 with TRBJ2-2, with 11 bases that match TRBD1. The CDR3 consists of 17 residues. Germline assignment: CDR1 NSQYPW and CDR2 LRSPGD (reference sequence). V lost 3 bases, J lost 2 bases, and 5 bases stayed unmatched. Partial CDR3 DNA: TGCACCTGCAGTGCGGGGACAGGGGGTGTGAACACCGGG. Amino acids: CTCSAGTGGVNTG. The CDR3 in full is CTCSAGTGGVNTGQLYF.

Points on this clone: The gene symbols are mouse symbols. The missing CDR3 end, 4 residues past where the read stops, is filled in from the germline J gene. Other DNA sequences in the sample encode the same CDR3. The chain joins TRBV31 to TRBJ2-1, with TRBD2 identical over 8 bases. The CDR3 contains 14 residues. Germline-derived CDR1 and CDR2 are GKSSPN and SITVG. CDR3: CAWSLGGAGAEQFF. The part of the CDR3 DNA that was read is TGTGCCTGGAGTCTAGGGGGGGCTGGAGCT.

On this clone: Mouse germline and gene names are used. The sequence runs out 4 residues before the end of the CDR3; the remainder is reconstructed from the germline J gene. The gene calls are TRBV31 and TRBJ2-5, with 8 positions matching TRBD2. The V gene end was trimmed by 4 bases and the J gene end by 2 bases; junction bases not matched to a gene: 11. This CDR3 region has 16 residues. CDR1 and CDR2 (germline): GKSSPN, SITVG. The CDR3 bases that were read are TGTGCCTGGAACGGGGGGGCGCGTTTTAGCCAAGAC. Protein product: CAWNGGARFSQD. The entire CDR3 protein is CAWNGGARFSQDTQYF. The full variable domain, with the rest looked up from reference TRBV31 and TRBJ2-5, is AQTIHQWPVAEIKAVGSPLSLGCTIKGKSSPNLYWYWQATGGTLQQLFYSITVGQVESVVQLNLSASRPKDDQFILSTEKLLLSHSGFYLCAWNGGARFSQDTQYFGPGTRLLVL.

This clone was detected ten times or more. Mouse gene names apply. This CDR3 is CASSIPGQDYAEQFF. The sequenced part of the CDR3 DNA is TGTGCCAGCAGTATTCCGGGACAGGACTATGCT. The chain carries TRBV19 and TRBJ2-1; the match to TRBD1 covers 8 bases. The CDR3 end lies 4 residues beyond the end of the read and is filled in from the germline J gene. Unmatched junction bases numbered 3, after V lost 2 bases and J lost 2 bases. This CDR3 region has 15 residues. CDR1 and CDR2 (germline): FNHDT, SITEND (reference sequence).

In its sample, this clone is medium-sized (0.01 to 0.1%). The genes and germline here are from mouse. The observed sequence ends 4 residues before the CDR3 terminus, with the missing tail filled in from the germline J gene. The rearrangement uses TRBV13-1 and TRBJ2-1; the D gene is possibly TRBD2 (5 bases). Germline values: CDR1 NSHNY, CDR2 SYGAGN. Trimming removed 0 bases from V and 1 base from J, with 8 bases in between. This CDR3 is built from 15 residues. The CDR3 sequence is CASSDAWENYAEQFF. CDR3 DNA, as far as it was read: TGTGCCAGCAGTGATGCCTGGGAGAACTATGCT.

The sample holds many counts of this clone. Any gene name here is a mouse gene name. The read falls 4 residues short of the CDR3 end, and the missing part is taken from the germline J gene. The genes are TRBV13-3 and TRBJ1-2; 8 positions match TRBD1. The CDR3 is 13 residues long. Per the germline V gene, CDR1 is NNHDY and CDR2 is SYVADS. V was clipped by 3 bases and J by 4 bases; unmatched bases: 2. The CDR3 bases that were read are TGTGCCAGCAGTGCAGGGGGCCTCTCC. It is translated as CASSAGGLS. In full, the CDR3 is CASSAGGLSDYTF.

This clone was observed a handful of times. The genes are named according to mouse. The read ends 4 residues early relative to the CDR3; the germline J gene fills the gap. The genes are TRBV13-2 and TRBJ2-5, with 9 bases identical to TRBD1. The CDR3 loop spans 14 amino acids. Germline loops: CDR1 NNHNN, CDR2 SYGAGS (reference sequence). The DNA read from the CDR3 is TGTGCCAGCGGTGCCCGGGACAGGGTTGAC. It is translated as CASGARDRVD. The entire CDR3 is CASGARDRVDTQYF.